Each of the 24 T cell receptor beta chains below was sequenced from the same sample in a study of T-cell reconstitution after alpha-beta-depleted transplantation in children. Library preparation (for TCRbeta) was performed with unique molecular identifiers. TCRdb analysed the PCR reads with MiXCR anew, one entry per CDR3 protein. This sample yields about 980,000 distinct CDR3 sequences, of which roughly 29% are seen a single time; about 28% belongs to the top ten. The sample consisted of PBMCs, mostly from graft donor cells, taken 360 days after TCRalphabeta/CD19-depleted stem cell transplant. The receptors come from a boy in the first two years of life who had a stem cell transplant for SCID, so the T cells may come from the graft donor.

The chain employs TRBV12-3 or TRBV12-4 and TRBJ2-7; the D gene is possibly TRBD1 (6 bases). V was cut by 6 bases and J by 3 bases, with 15 bases left in between. The CDR3 is made up of 14 amino acids. In DNA, the CDR3 is TGTGCCAGCAGCACGACAGGTCCCCACTACGAGCAGTACTTC. Translating it yields CASSTTGPHYEQYF.

This clonotype showed up just a few times. The V gene is TRBV6-1, the J gene TRBJ2-7, with 7 bases that match TRBD1. V was clipped by 6 bases and J by 6 bases; unmatched bases: 17. Per germline, CDR1 MNHNS and CDR2 SASEGT. CDR3 size: 16 residues. CDR3 in amino acids: CASRVDRRVGSGEQYF. CDR3 bases: TGTGCCAGCAGGGTGGACAGGCGAGTGGGGTCGGGCGAGCAGTACTTC.

The chain carries TRBV7-3 and TRBJ2-1; 8 positions agree with TRBD1. CDR3 length: 14 residues. V lost 5 bases, J lost 5 bases, and 5 bases stayed unmatched. Germline assignment: CDR1 SGHTA and CDR2 FQGTGA. The CDR3 DNA follows: TGTGCCAGCAGCCGCGACAGGGGAAACAATGAGCAGTTCTTC. It codes for CASSRDRGNNEQFF.

The chain has TRBV12-3 or TRBV12-4 and TRBJ1-1; no clear D. V lost 4 bases and J 5 bases, leaving 17 bases between the germline ends. CDR3 size: 15 residues. CDR3 sequence reads: CASSSIWMEGTEAFF. CDR3 nucleotide sequence: TGTGCCAGCAGTTCCATCTGGATGGAAGGAACTGAAGCTTTCTTT.

This clonotype has at least ten counts. The junction shows a germline mismatch at one end, possibly a read error. The chain couples TRBV5-1 to TRBJ2-5, with D maybe TRBD2 (6 bases). This CDR3 is 13 amino acids long. The germline V gene encodes CDR1 SGHRS and CDR2 YFSETQ. Here the CDR3 DNA reads TGTGCCAGCAGCCGGGGGACCCAAGAGACCCAGTACTTC. This translates into CASSRGTQETQYF.

In its sample, this clonotype was seen a few times. V and J are TRBV3-1 and TRBJ2-5; possibly TRBD2 for D (6 bases). CDR3 size: 14 residues. The V end was cut by 3 bases, the J end by 2 bases, with 10 bases between. Germline CDR1 LGHDT, CDR2 YNNKEL (reference sequence). CDR3: CASSQAGRQETQYF. CDR3 DNA sequence: TGTGCCAGCAGCCAGGCGGGACGGCAAGAGACCCAGTACTTC.

This clonotype has a handful of counts. J is TRBJ2-7 and V is TRBV20-1; 10 bases are a match to TRBD2. Germline assignment: CDR1 DFQATT and CDR2 SNEGSKA (reference sequence). V gave up 3 bases and J gave up 1 base; unmatched junction bases: 12. The CDR3 is 17 amino acids. The CDR3 spells CSASERGGLNPSYEQYF. The CDR3 coding sequence is TGCAGTGCTAGCGAGCGGGGGGGGCTAAATCCTTCCTACGAGCAGTACTTC.

The chain combines TRBV30 with TRBJ2-7, with TRBD2 as a possible D gene (5 bases). The V end was cut by 1 base, the J end by 4 bases, with 8 bases between. The CDR3 contains 12 residues. Germline loops: CDR1 GTSNPN, CDR2 SVGIG (reference sequence). The CDR3 reads CAWSASGYEQYF. The CDR3 nucleotides are TGTGCCTGGAGTGCCTCGGGGTACGAGCAGTACTTC.

The chain carries TRBV20-1 and TRBJ2-3; TRBD2 matches at 10 bases. The CDR3 is 15 amino acids. Trimming at V came to 7 bases and at J to 1 base, leaving 8 bases not matched to a gene. In germline, CDR1 is DFQATT, CDR2 SNEGSKA (reference sequence). The CDR3 bases are TGCAGTGTCAGAGGGCTAGCGGGGGGCACAGATACGCAGTATTTT. This codes for CSVRGLAGGTDTQYF.

This clonotype was counted between two and nine times. The chain uses TRBV5-4 and TRBJ1-1; D unclear. Germline CDR1 SGHNT, CDR2 YYREEE (reference sequence). This CDR3 has 15 amino acids. V lost 0 bases and J lost 0, with 9 bases in between. For the CDR3, the DNA is TGTGCCAGCAGCTTGGGTTCGTACATGAACACTGAAGCTTTCTTT. It codes for CASSLGSYMNTEAFF.

The chain couples TRBV4-2 to TRBJ2-7; D ambiguous. V lost 3 bases to trimming and J lost 9 bases, with 9 bases between them. The V gene's germline CDR1 is LGHNA and CDR2 YNFKEQ. The CDR3 consists of 11 residues. The CDR3: CASSQGKGQYF. For the CDR3, the DNA is TGTGCCAGCAGCCAGGGGAAGGGGCAGTACTTC.

This chain joins TRBV12-3 or TRBV12-4 and TRBJ2-2, with 8 positions matching TRBD1. V shed 5 bases, J shed 0 bases, and the junction held 5 bases outside the gene matches. The CDR3 consists of 16 residues. The CDR3 is CASSPPGGANTGELFF. The CDR3 bases are TGTGCCAGCAGTCCCCCAGGGGGCGCGAACACCGGGGAGCTGTTTTTT.

This clonotype turned up a few times. The V gene is TRBV7-3, the J gene TRBJ2-1, with 8 positions matching TRBD2. J was trimmed by 7 bases and V by 3 bases; bases with no gene match: 11. The CDR3 totals 16 residues. Germline V gene sequence: CDR1 SGHTA, CDR2 FQGTGA. CDR3: CASSFGTGLGENEQFF. CDR3 DNA sequence: TGTGCCAGCAGCTTCGGGACGGGACTAGGGGAAAATGAGCAGTTCTTC. The full variable domain, its missing parts supplied by reference TRBV7-3 and TRBJ2-1, is GAGVSQTPSNKVTEKGKYVELRCDPISGHTALYWYRQSLGQGPEFLIYFQGTGAADDSGLPNDRFFAVRPEGSVSTLKIQRTERGDSAVYLCASSFGTGLGENEQFFGPGTRLTVL.

In its sample, this clonotype was seen a few times. This chain joins TRBV27 and TRBJ2-3; 7 bases match TRBD1. Looked up from germline, CDR1 is MNHEY and CDR2 is SMNVEV (reference sequence). This CDR3 has 14 amino acids. The ends lost 6 bases at V and 3 bases at J; junction bases unmatched: 6. The CDR3 loop reads CASSPTGWTDTQYF. CDR3 in DNA: TGTGCCAGCAGCCCGACAGGGTGGACAGATACGCAGTATTTT.

This clonotype was picked up many times. The chain has TRBV4-1 and TRBJ2-7, with a weak D call TRBD1 (6 bases). The CDR3 is made up of 16 amino acids. Deletions cut 1 base from V and 6 bases from J, with 19 bases between. The germline gives CDR1 MGHRA, CDR2 YSYEKL. In nucleotides, the CDR3 is TGCGCCAGCAGCCAAGCGCTCAGGGCAGGGGTTTGCGAGCAGTACTTC. Protein: CASSQALRAGVCEQYF.

The chain combines TRBV6-5 with TRBJ1-1, with D perhaps TRBD1 (5 bases). The germline V gene encodes CDR1 MNHEY and CDR2 SVGAGI. There are 14 residues in the CDR3. V lost 0 bases to trimming and J lost 5 bases, with 10 bases between them. CDR3 DNA sequence: TGTGCCAGCAGTTACTCGGTCGGGGGGACTGAAGCTTTCTTT. It is translated as CASSYSVGGTEAFF.

The gene calls are TRBV18 and TRBJ1-4, with D hard to call. Trimming took off 2 bases at V and 5 bases at J, with 12 bases between the two ends. CDR1 and CDR2 from the germline V gene are KGHSH and LQKENI. The CDR3 sequence is 15 residues long. The CDR3 here is CASSPGKGINEKLFF. The CDR3 nucleotides are TGTGCCAGCTCACCAGGGAAGGGCATAAATGAAAAACTGTTTTTT. Looking up the rest from reference TRBV18 and TRBJ1-4 gives the full variable domain: NAGVMQNPRHLVRRRGQEARLRCSPMKGHSHVYWYRQLPEEGLKFMVYLQKENIIDESGMPKERFSAEFPKEGPSILRIQQVVRGDSAAYFCASSPGKGINEKLFFGSGTQLSVL.

This clonotype has a handful of counts. The rearrangement links TRBV5-1 to TRBJ1-2; D is ambiguous. CDR3 length equals 14 residues. Trimming cost V 1 base and J 4 bases, with 11 bases left between them. Germline CDR1 SGHRS, CDR2 YFSETQ. CDR3 region: CASSLNQALYGYTF. CDR3 bases: TGCGCCAGCAGCTTGAACCAGGCCCTCTATGGCTACACCTTC.

This clonotype has more than one count but fewer than ten. CDR3 region: CSARVGGASISSGANVLTF. The CDR3 DNA sequence: TGCAGTGCTAGAGTAGGCGGTGCCTCAATTAGCTCTGGGGCCAACGTCCTGACTTTC. V is TRBV20-1 and J is TRBJ2-6, with D unclear. CDR1 and CDR2 (germline): DFQATT, SNEGSKA (reference sequence). Trimming took 1 base from V and 0 from J, leaving 19 bases between them. This CDR3 is 19 amino acids long.

This clonotype was picked up a small number of times. This chain joins TRBV12-3 or TRBV12-4 and TRBJ2-7; 7 positions agree with TRBD1. Trimming removed 7 bases from V and 2 bases from J; junction bases left unmatched: 8. This CDR3 is built from 14 residues. The CDR3 nucleotides read TGTGCCAGCACCTCGGGACAGCATACCTACGAGCAGTACTTC. It codes for CASTSGQHTYEQYF.

This clonotype was seen only a few times. This sequence joins TRBV6-2 or TRBV6-3 and TRBJ2-4, with D unresolved. The V gene's germline CDR1 is MNHEY and CDR2 SVGEGT. The CDR3 contains 11 residues. Between the trimmed V and J ends, which lost 6 bases and 3 bases, there was a span of 3 bases. The CDR3 DNA reads as TGTGCCAGCAGCTTCAAAAACATTCAGTACTTC. Translating it yields CASSFKNIQYF.

This clonotype was observed at least ten times. This sequence joins TRBV4-1 and TRBJ2-6, with unresolved D. The ends were cut back, 4 bases at V and 0 bases at J, with 7 bases in the middle. Germline assignment: CDR1 MGHRA and CDR2 YSYEKL. This CDR3 is built from 15 residues. CDR3 residues: CASSLQSSGANVLTF. The CDR3, as DNA: TGCGCCAGCAGCCTACAGAGCTCTGGGGCCAACGTCCTGACTTTC.

This clonotype turned up a few times. J is TRBJ1-1 and V is TRBV19, with a weak D call TRBD1 (6 bases). Between the trimmed V and J ends, which lost 5 bases and 3 bases, there was a span of 13 bases. CDR1 is LNHDA and CDR2 is SQIVND in the germline V gene (reference sequence). The CDR3 has 14 residues. This CDR3 reads CASSRTGSYTEAFF. Here the CDR3 DNA reads TGTGCCAGTAGTCGTACAGGGTCGTACACTGAAGCTTTCTTT.

The chain recombines TRBV7-2 with TRBJ2-3, with D perhaps matching TRBD2 (6 bases). The V gene's germline CDR1 is SGHTA and CDR2 FQGNSA. CDR3 length: 15 amino acids. V was cut by 2 bases and J by 6 bases, with 15 bases left in between. This CDR3 is CASSLSGAKGDTQYF. The CDR3 region has the DNA TGTGCCAGCAGCTTATCGGGAGCGAAGGGCGATACGCAGTATTTT.